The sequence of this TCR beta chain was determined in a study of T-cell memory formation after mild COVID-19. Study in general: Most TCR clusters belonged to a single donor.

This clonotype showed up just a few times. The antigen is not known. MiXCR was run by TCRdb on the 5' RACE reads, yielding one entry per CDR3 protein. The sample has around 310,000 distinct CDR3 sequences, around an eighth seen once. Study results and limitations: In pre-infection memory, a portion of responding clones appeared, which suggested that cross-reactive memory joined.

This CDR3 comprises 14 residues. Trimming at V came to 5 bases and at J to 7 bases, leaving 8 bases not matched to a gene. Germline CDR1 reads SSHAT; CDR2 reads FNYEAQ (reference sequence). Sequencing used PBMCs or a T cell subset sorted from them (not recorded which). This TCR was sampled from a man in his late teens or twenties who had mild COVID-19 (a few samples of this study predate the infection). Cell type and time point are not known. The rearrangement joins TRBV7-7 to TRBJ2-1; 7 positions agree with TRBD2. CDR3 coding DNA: TGTGCCAGCAGCCGGGCGGGCGGGGGTAATGAGCAGTTCTTC. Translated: CASSRAGGGNEQFF.